The next 2 T cell receptor beta chains were all read from a single sample in a study of cytomegalovirus exposure and HLA in healthy donors. Use of 60 Vbeta and 13 Jbeta primers characterized the PCR. Repertoires were generated with immunoSEQ multiplex PCR, while TCRdb's copy carries only in-frame clones and drops some. The data hold about 130,000 clones, with about two thirds observed a single time. Sequencing input: PBMCs. These receptors all stem from a man younger than 40 in good health and CMV-seronegative.

V gene TRBV5-6 combines with J gene TRBJ2-7; maybe TRBD1 (6 bases). CDR1 and CDR2 (germline): SGHDT, YYEEEE. This CDR3 spans 13 amino acids. The ends were cut back, 4 bases at V and 2 bases at J, with 10 bases in the middle. The CDR3 region is CASSMTGTYEQYF. The CDR3 coding sequence is TGTGCCAGCAGCATGACAGGAACCTACGAGCAGTACTTC. Drawing the rest from reference TRBV5-6 and TRBJ2-7, the complete variable domain is DAGVTQSPTHLIKTRGQQVTLRCSPKSGHDTVSWYQQALGQGPQFIFQYYEEEERQRGNFPDRFSGHQFPNYSSELNVNALLLGDSALYLCASSMTGTYEQYFGPGTRLTVT.

CDR3 region: CASSLAGLSLGNEQFF. The CDR3 bases are TGTGCCAGCAGCTTGGCCGGACTATCTCTAGGCAATGAGCAGTTCTTC. The V gene is TRBV5-4, the J gene TRBJ2-1, with D maybe TRBD2 (6 bases). V lost 0 bases to trimming and J lost 6 bases, with 16 bases between them. This CDR3 contains 16 residues. The V gene's germline CDR1 is SGHNT and CDR2 YYREEE (reference sequence).